Reported below is one T cell receptor (beta chain). This specimen belongs to a study of blood T cell repertoires in COVID-19. Background on the study: Samples taken during acute and convalescent COVID-19 were collected in the United States, Italy and Spain. In each case, the material was cDNA or gDNA derived from T cells, B-cell-depleted T cells, or PBMCs.

Original analysis: Using reference gene primer amplification, nucleated cell counts were estimated. Here immunoSEQ multiplex PCR was the method, and the copy in TCRdb shows in-frame clones only, minus some. Clonal size and the V and J genes are those of that table, whereas D and trimming came from the DNA. Of around 290,000 clones in the sample, about 89% are singletons; the top ten hold around 2.2%. CDR1 SGHDT and CDR2 YYEEEE come from the germline V gene. V was pared by 2 bases and J by 7 bases, with 3 bases of the junction left unmatched. This CDR3 spans 14 amino acids. J is TRBJ1-4 and V is TRBV5-6; 9 positions match TRBD1. This TCR was recovered from a woman aged 25 to 45 with COVID-19, enrolled during active disease. Sequences were obtained from peripheral blood. Written as DNA, the CDR3 is TGTGCCAGCAGCTTCGACAGGGGGAGTGAAAAACTGTTTTTT. Its protein is CASSFDRGSEKLFF.